One sample yielded the 27 T cell receptor beta chains listed below, sequenced in a study of blood T cell repertoires in COVID-19. Assay: immunoSEQ multiplex PCR; the TCRdb copy retains only in-frame clones and omits some. The repertoire holds 65,000 to 85,000 clones, 70% to 85% seen once, with around 5.8% in the top ten. The specimen was peripheral blood. These receptors came from a man aged 45 to 65 with active or convalescent COVID-19.

This clone was detected a few times. CDR3 nucleotides: TGTGCCAGCAGGACAGGACAGGGGGCCGGGGGCTACACCTTC. Protein sequence: CASRTGQGAGGYTF. The rearrangement joins TRBV6-5 to TRBJ1-2; TRBD1 agrees at 11 bases. The germline gives CDR1 MNHEY, CDR2 SVGAGI. The CDR3 length is 14 residues. V lost 6 bases, J lost 8 bases, and 8 bases stayed unmatched.

The chain links TRBV10-3 to TRBJ1-1, with 8 bases fitting TRBD1. Germline V CDR1 and CDR2: ENHRY, SYGVKD. The CDR3 is made up of 15 amino acids. V shed 2 bases and J 0 bases; nucleotides not matched to a gene: 2. The CDR3 coding sequence is TGTGCCATCAGTGAGCTGGACAGGGTGAACACTGAAGCTTTCTTT. It yields the protein CAISELDRVNTEAFF.

J is TRBJ2-7 and V is TRBV27; no clear D. In germline, CDR1 is MNHEY, CDR2 SMNVEV (reference sequence). The CDR3 length is 13 residues. Trimming removed 10 bases at V and 3 bases at J, with 16 bases between. The CDR3 DNA is TGTGCCATCCAGGCTGGGCCCGGCTACGAGCAGTACTTC. Residues: CAIQAGPGYEQYF.

The J gene is TRBJ2-3, the V gene TRBV10-1; no clear D gene. CDR3 length: 16 residues. Germline CDR1 WNHNN, CDR2 SYGVQD (reference sequence). The germline V and J ends were trimmed by 4 bases and 0 bases, with 14 bases remaining between them. CDR3 sequence reads: CASSGLRSASTDTQYF. CDR3 bases: TGCGCCAGCAGTGGTTTGAGGTCCGCAAGCACAGATACGCAGTATTTT.

The CDR3 is CASSPSFQRSGALVHEQYF. CDR3 DNA sequence: TGTGCCAGCAGCCCGTCCTTCCAAAGGAGCGGGGCCCTGGTTCACGAGCAGTACTTC. J is TRBJ2-7 and V is TRBV7-9; TRBD2 matches at 7 bases. Germline loops: CDR1 SEHNR, CDR2 FQNEAQ (reference sequence). The CDR3 runs to 19 residues. With V trimmed by 5 bases and J by 5 bases, 24 bases remained unmatched.

The V gene is TRBV10-3, the J gene TRBJ2-2, with TRBD2 matching over 10 bases. Per the germline V gene, CDR1 is ENHRY and CDR2 is SYGVKD. With 10 bases clipped from V and 1 base from J, the junction kept 6 bases outside the gene matches. There are 15 residues in the CDR3. CDR3 DNA sequence: TGTGCCAGCGATAGCGGGGGGCAGAACACCGGGGAGCTGTTTTTT. Amino acid sequence: CASDSGGQNTGELFF.

The chain is built from TRBV5-5 and TRBJ2-7; 7 bases align to TRBD2. Per the germline V gene, CDR1 is SGHKS and CDR2 is YYEKEE (reference sequence). The ends lost 1 base at V and 4 bases at J; junction bases unmatched: 5. This CDR3 has 14 residues. Here the CDR3 reads CASSLRWGGYEQYF. In DNA, the CDR3 is TGTGCCAGCAGCTTGCGGTGGGGGGGGTACGAGCAGTACTTC.

V gene TRBV11-2 combines with J gene TRBJ2-5; 10 bases are a match to TRBD2. The V gene end was trimmed by 1 base and the J gene end by 6 bases; junction bases not matched to a gene: 8. CDR1 SGHAT and CDR2 FQNNGV come from the germline V gene. This CDR3 is 16 amino acids long. The CDR3 sequence is CASSLGSGGASKTQYF. The CDR3, as DNA: TGTGCCAGCAGCTTAGGGAGCGGGGGGGCTTCGAAGACCCAGTACTTC.

The chain joins TRBV19 to TRBJ1-5; no definite D call. Germline CDR1 and CDR2: LNHDA and SQIVND (reference sequence). This CDR3 spans 14 amino acids. The V end lost 2 bases, the J end lost 4 bases, and 9 bases lay between the germline ends. CDR3 nucleotide sequence: TGTGCCAGTAGTATATTTGGCAGTAATCAGCCCCAGCATTTT. It specifies CASSIFGSNQPQHF. The full variable domain, completed using reference TRBV19 and TRBJ1-5, is DGGITQSPKYLFRKEGQNVTLSCEQNLNHDAMYWYRQDPGQGLRLIYYSQIVNDFQKGDIAEGYSVSREKKESFPLTVTSAQKNPTAFYLCASSIFGSNQPQHFGDGTRLSIL.

This sequence joins TRBV20-1 and TRBJ2-1, with 8 bases that match TRBD2. The V and J ends lost 3 bases and 2 bases, in that order; junction bases with no gene match: 9. This CDR3 comprises 16 residues. Germline loops: CDR1 DFQATT, CDR2 SNEGSKA (reference sequence). Here the CDR3 reads CSASEARGGPYNEQFF. The CDR3, as DNA: TGCAGTGCTAGTGAAGCTCGGGGGGGCCCCTACAATGAGCAGTTCTTC.

This chain joins TRBV11-3 and TRBJ2-7; TRBD2 matches 8 bases. Germline values: CDR1 SGHNT, CDR2 YENEEA. CDR3 size: 15 residues. Trimming removed 8 bases from V and 3 bases from J; junction bases left unmatched: 12. Here the CDR3 reads CASFKWASGFYEQYF. Here the CDR3 DNA reads TGTGCCAGCTTTAAGTGGGCTAGCGGGTTCTACGAGCAGTACTTC.

This clone was observed a few times. This rearrangement joins TRBV19 to TRBJ1-1; tentatively, D is TRBD1 (5 bases). The germline V gene has CDR1 LNHDA and CDR2 SQIVND (reference sequence). CDR3 length: 13 amino acids. Deletions cut 8 bases from V and 4 bases from J, with 14 bases between. The CDR3 here is CASDQGGSTEAFF. The CDR3 DNA reads as TGTGCCAGTGATCAGGGCGGGAGCACTGAAGCTTTCTTT.

V gene TRBV18 combines with J gene TRBJ1-4; D ambiguous. V lost 4 bases and J lost 5, with 11 bases in between. The CDR3 length is 14 residues. Germline V gene sequence: CDR1 KGHSH, CDR2 LQKENI. This chain's CDR3 is CASSRREHNEKLFF. The DNA for the CDR3 is TGTGCCAGCTCACGCCGGGAACACAATGAAAAACTGTTTTTT. Combining the CDR3 with reference TRBV18 and TRBJ1-4 gives the whole variable domain NAGVMQNPRHLVRRRGQEARLRCSPMKGHSHVYWYRQLPEEGLKFMVYLQKENIIDESGMPKERFSAEFPKEGPSILRIQQVVRGDSAAYFCASSRREHNEKLFFGSGTQLSVL.

The CDR3 nucleotides read TGTGCCAGTAGCTCTTATTTGGGAGGGGTAAACTATGGCTACACCTTC. It yields the protein CASSSYLGGVNYGYTF. The rearrangement links TRBV19 to TRBJ1-2, with D perhaps TRBD1 (5 bases). Trimming took 6 bases from V and 2 from J, leaving 19 bases between them. Germline V gene data show CDR1 as LNHDA and CDR2 as SQIVND (reference sequence). The CDR3 runs to 16 residues. The full variable domain, with the rest looked up from reference TRBV19 and TRBJ1-2, is DGGITQSPKYLFRKEGQNVTLSCEQNLNHDAMYWYRQDPGQGLRLIYYSQIVNDFQKGDIAEGYSVSREKKESFPLTVTSAQKNPTAFYLCASSSYLGGVNYGYTFGSGTRLTVV.

This sequence joins TRBV19 and TRBJ1-1, with D perhaps matching TRBD1 (5 bases). V was trimmed by 4 bases and J by 2 bases, leaving 11 bases between them. In germline, CDR1 is LNHDA, CDR2 SQIVND (reference sequence). The CDR3 runs 14 residues. The CDR3 protein is CASSSQGLNTEAFF. CDR3 sequence (DNA): TGTGCCAGTAGTAGTCAGGGCCTTAACACTGAAGCTTTCTTT.

This sequence joins TRBV19 and TRBJ1-1; D remains ambiguous. CDR3 length equals 12 residues. The ends were cut back, 2 bases at V and 7 bases at J, with 8 bases in the middle. Germline CDR1 reads LNHDA; CDR2 reads SQIVND (reference sequence). In nucleotides, the CDR3 is TGTGCCAGTAGTATAAACAGTCGTGAAGCTTTCTTT. Protein sequence: CASSINSREAFF.

A word on this clone: The junction differs from germline at one of its ends, possibly a read error. V gene TRBV19 combines with J gene TRBJ1-1, with D possibly matching TRBD1 (6 bases). This CDR3 contains 15 residues. Germline V gene sequence: CDR1 LNHDA, CDR2 SQIVND (reference sequence). The CDR3 nucleotides read TGTGCCTGTAGTTCTCACGGCGGGGGGGCCACTGAAGCTTTCTTT. Amino acids: CACSSHGGGATEAFF. The entire variable domain, with the rest obtained from reference TRBV19 and TRBJ1-1, is as follows: DGGITQSPKYLFRKEGQNVTLSCEQNLNHDAMYWYRQDPGQGLRLIYYSQIVNDFQKGDIAEGYSVSREKKESFPLTVTSAQKNPTAFYLCACSSHGGGATEAFFGQGTRLTVV.

The CDR3 sequence: CASNVGWGLGNAGNTIYF. DNA for the CDR3: TGTGCCAGTAATGTCGGATGGGGGCTGGGGAATGCTGGAAACACCATATATTTT. The V and J genes are TRBV19 and TRBJ1-3, with a tentative D call TRBD1 (6 bases). The CDR3 has 18 amino acids. Germline-derived CDR1 and CDR2 are LNHDA and SQIVND (reference sequence). The ends were cut back, 7 bases at V and 2 bases at J, with 24 bases in the middle.

This sequence joins TRBV27 and TRBJ1-2, with D possibly TRBD1 on 6 matching bases. Deletions cut 3 bases from V and 4 bases from J, with 15 bases between. Germline loops: CDR1 MNHEY, CDR2 SMNVEV (reference sequence). The length of the CDR3 is 15 residues. The CDR3 spells CASSFGGASGYGYTF. DNA for the CDR3: TGTGCCAGCAGTTTCGGGGGGGCCTCGGGCTATGGCTACACCTTC.

This chain joins TRBV7-2 and TRBJ1-4; maybe TRBD1 (6 bases). The germline gives CDR1 SGHTA, CDR2 FQGNSA. The length of the CDR3 is 16 residues. Trimming took off 2 bases at V and 7 bases at J, with 17 bases between the two ends. In DNA, the CDR3 is TGTGCCAGCAGCTTAACCCGGGACACAGGTCCTGAAAAACTGTTTTTT. Its translation is CASSLTRDTGPEKLFF.

This clone was counted between two and nine times. The chain recombines TRBV7-3 with TRBJ1-1, with a tentative D call TRBD1 (6 bases). Germline V gene data show CDR1 as SGHTA and CDR2 as FQGTGA. The V gene lost 4 bases and the J gene lost 1 base, with 7 bases spanning the gap. The CDR3 is 13 residues long. Here the CDR3 reads CASSSQGNTEAFF. CDR3 coding DNA: TGTGCCAGCAGCTCACAGGGGAACACTGAAGCTTTCTTT.

The chain combines TRBV9 with TRBJ1-1; D perhaps matches TRBD1 (5 bases). The V end was cut by 0 bases, the J end by 6 bases, with 15 bases between. Germline values: CDR1 SGDLS, CDR2 YYNGEE. The CDR3 runs to 15 residues. Here the CDR3 reads CASSVAGGFWAEAFF. For the CDR3, the DNA is TGTGCCAGCAGCGTAGCTGGGGGGTTCTGGGCTGAAGCTTTCTTT.

This clone was picked up one time. The chain joins TRBV5-1 to TRBJ2-1, with 11 bases fitting TRBD2. The CDR3 contains 15 residues. From germline, CDR1 is SGHRS and CDR2 YFSETQ. V lost 0 bases, J lost 11 bases, and 7 bases stayed unmatched. CDR3 nucleotide sequence: TGCGCCAGCAGCTTGGGGGGGACTAGCGGACGGCAGCAGTTCTTC. It yields the protein CASSLGGTSGRQQFF.

The chain joins TRBV7-8 to TRBJ2-1, with TRBD1 matching 8 bases. Germline CDR1 reads SGHVS; CDR2 reads FQNEAQ. The CDR3 runs 15 residues. With 4 bases clipped from V and 14 bases from J, the junction kept 16 bases outside the gene matches. The CDR3 region has the DNA TGTGCCAGCAGCTACGGGGCAGGGGGCCAATCTATTGAGTTCTTC. Translation: CASSYGAGGQSIEFF.

This chain links TRBV7-6 with TRBJ2-5; possibly TRBD2 for D (6 bases). The CDR3 is 16 amino acids. Trimming cost V 0 bases and J 2 bases, with 13 bases left between them. Germline V gives CDR1 SGHVS, CDR2 FNYEAQ. The CDR3 reads CASSLAASAKQETQYF. For the CDR3, the DNA is TGTGCCAGCAGCTTAGCGGCTAGCGCCAAGCAAGAGACCCAGTACTTC.

The chain has TRBV2 and TRBJ2-3; 7 bases are a match to TRBD2. The CDR3 totals 15 residues. Germline V gives CDR1 SNHLY, CDR2 FYNNEI. V was pared by 7 bases and J by 9 bases, with 16 bases of the junction left unmatched. The CDR3 sequence: CASIIGEQGGYTQYF. The CDR3 DNA reads TGTGCCAGCATCATCGGGGAGCAGGGAGGGTACACGCAGTATTTT.

In nucleotides, the CDR3 is TGTGCCAGCAGCTTTATAGGTCAGTTTGGGGCCAACACCGGGGAGCTGTTTTTT. Translated: CASSFIGQFGANTGELFF. The chain employs TRBV7-2 and TRBJ2-2; D might be TRBD1 (5 bases). Germline assignment: CDR1 SGHTA and CDR2 FQGNSA. The V and J ends lost 3 bases and 2 bases respectively, with 19 bases between them. This CDR3 spans 18 amino acids.